Below, 5 T cell receptor beta chains from the same sample are listed, as sequenced in a study of blood T cell repertoires in COVID-19. Profiled with immunoSEQ multiplex PCR; TCRdb holds only in-frame clones, not every one. The sample has some 190,000 clones, roughly 76% seen once. The sequencing input was peripheral blood. All receptors derive from a woman in her forties or fifties with active or convalescent COVID-19.

The J gene is TRBJ1-3, the V gene TRBV10-3; D ambiguous. Germline V gene lookup returns CDR1 ENHRY and CDR2 SYGVKD. The CDR3 covers 14 residues. V was pared by 6 bases and J by 0 bases, with 9 bases between. Written as DNA, the CDR3 is TGTGCCATCAGGGCGGCTTCCTCTGGAAACACCATATATTTT. It yields the protein CAIRAASSGNTIYF.

This chain joins TRBV5-6 and TRBJ2-7; D remains unclear. Germline CDR1 and CDR2: SGHDT and YYEEEE. V was cut by 0 bases and J by 9 bases, with 13 bases left in between. The length of the CDR3 is 13 residues. In DNA, the CDR3 is TGTGCCAGCAGCTTGGACAGTGCTATAGGGCAGTACTTC. The encoded protein is CASSLDSAIGQYF.

The V call is TRBV27, the J call TRBJ1-2; D gene uncertain. The CDR3 is 15 amino acids. CDR1 MNHEY and CDR2 SMNVEV come from the germline V gene (reference sequence). V was pared by 7 bases and J by 1 base, with 16 bases between. CDR3 protein: CASTKRQQDNYGYTF. In nucleotides, the CDR3 is TGTGCCAGCACCAAGAGGCAACAAGATAACTATGGCTACACCTTC.

This clone was counted between two and nine times. The V and J genes are TRBV27 and TRBJ1-2, with D unclear. The CDR3 consists of 14 residues. V was shortened by 3 bases and J by 7 bases, with 15 bases between the two germline ends. Germline CDR1 reads MNHEY; CDR2 reads SMNVEV (reference sequence). CDR3 loop: CASSFTRGSAGYTF. CDR3 sequence (DNA): TGTGCCAGCAGTTTCACGCGAGGGAGTGCTGGCTACACCTTC.

The chain employs TRBV9 and TRBJ2-7; D is possibly TRBD2 (6 bases). Trimming pared 0 bases from V and 3 bases from J, leaving 10 bases between. The CDR3 contains 14 residues. From germline, CDR1 is SGDLS and CDR2 YYNGEE. The CDR3: CASSVAAGRYEQYF. In DNA form, the CDR3 reads TGTGCCAGCAGCGTAGCAGCGGGCCGCTACGAGCAGTACTTC.